One sample yielded the 31 T cell receptor beta chains listed below, sequenced in a study of Graves' ophthalmopathy and Graves' hyperthyroidism (dated by TCRdb to the late 2010s). Sequencing was performed on an Illumina HiSeq 2000. For repertoire sequencing, the TCR beta CDR3 regions were amplified from RNA transcripts. HTBI primers and the Qiagen OneStep RT-PCR kit were used in a first-round RT-PCR, which was followed by a second-round multiplex PCR, size selection and purification. TCRdb's own reprocessing of the public reads used fastp at Q25 and MiXCR and kept productive beta chains. Rows are combined by CDR3 protein, so each entry shows the most common genes and DNA. A total of 600,000 to 950,000 distinct CDR3 sequences appear in this sample, 35% to 50% of them only once. The ten most abundant clones make up 40% to 45% of the sample. Specimen: peripheral blood. The origin of the receptors is an adult man with Graves' ophthalmopathy.

This clonotype occurred many times. The chain is built from TRBV7-9 and TRBJ1-2; D gene unclear. This CDR3 region has 15 residues. The germline V and J ends were trimmed by 6 bases and 0 bases, with 14 bases remaining between them. Germline CDR1 is SEHNR and CDR2 is FQNEAQ (reference sequence). The CDR3 DNA is TGTGCCAGCAGGAGCCTTGGGCCAGCTAACTATGGCTACACCTTC. As protein: CASRSLGPANYGYTF.

This clonotype came up many times. The chain has TRBV9 and TRBJ1-6, with D possibly TRBD1 on 6 matching bases. Trimming took off 0 bases at V and 9 bases at J, with 13 bases between the two ends. The germline V gene encodes CDR1 SGDLS and CDR2 YYNGEE. The CDR3 runs to 15 residues. The CDR3 coding sequence is TGTGCCAGCAGCGTAGATTTAACAGGGACTTCACCCCTCCACTTT. As protein: CASSVDLTGTSPLHF. Using reference TRBV9 and TRBJ1-6 for the parts outside the CDR3, the full variable domain is DSGVTQTPKHLITATGQRVTLRCSPRSGDLSVYWYQQSLDQGLQFLIQYYNGEERAKGNILERFSAQQFPDLHSELNLSSLELGDSALYFCASSVDLTGTSPLHFGNGTRLTVT.

This clonotype has a count of ten or more. The chain joins TRBV20-1 to TRBJ1-2; D remains ambiguous. The V end lost 5 bases, the J end lost 4 bases, and 17 bases lay between the germline ends. Germline CDR1 DFQATT, CDR2 SNEGSKA (reference sequence). There are 14 residues in the CDR3. The CDR3 DNA follows: TGCAGTGCTGGCCCGGGTGGAAGGAGCTATGGCTACACCTTC. Protein product: CSAGPGGRSYGYTF.

The chain uses TRBV6-5 and TRBJ1-2; maybe TRBD1 (6 bases). CDR1 is MNHEY, CDR2 SVGAGI, per germline. The ends were cut back, 4 bases at V and 4 bases at J, with 10 bases in the middle. The CDR3 consists of 13 residues. The CDR3 reads CASSFGQSYGYTF. CDR3 coding DNA: TGTGCCAGCAGTTTTGGACAGTCCTATGGCTACACCTTC.

This clonotype has at least ten counts. The rearrangement joins TRBV20-1 to TRBJ2-5; tentatively, D is TRBD2 (5 bases). The length of the CDR3 is 14 residues. The germline gives CDR1 DFQATT, CDR2 SNEGSKA (reference sequence). V gave up 5 bases and J gave up 2 bases, with 15 bases separating them. This chain's CDR3 is CSARRTVTQETQYF. In DNA, the CDR3 is TGCAGTGCTCGAAGGACTGTAACACAAGAGACCCAGTACTTC.

This clonotype was seen ten or more times. V gene TRBV2 combines with J gene TRBJ1-1; D remains unclear. The germline V and J ends were trimmed by 5 bases and 6 bases, with 19 bases remaining between them. This CDR3 is 15 amino acids long. CDR1 is SNHLY and CDR2 is FYNNEI in the germline V gene. CDR3 DNA sequence: TGTGCCAGCAGTCGAAGGGCTGGACCGTGGGCTGAAGCTTTCTTT. This encodes CASSRRAGPWAEAFF.

The chain uses TRBV6-6 and TRBJ2-5, with D possibly TRBD1 on 6 matching bases. Per germline, CDR1 MNHNY and CDR2 SVGAGI (reference sequence). The CDR3 has 14 amino acids. Trimming pared 10 bases from V and 2 bases from J, leaving 17 bases between. The CDR3 sequence: CATGQTYFQETQYF. The CDR3 DNA reads TGTGCCACCGGACAGACCTACTTTCAAGAGACCCAGTACTTC.

Of note for this clonotype: At one of its ends the junction is not consistent with the germline gene, which may arise from a read error. The chain joins TRBV24-1 to TRBJ1-5; 7 bases are shared with TRBD1. The CDR3 runs to 14 residues. Germline V gene sequence: CDR1 KGHDR, CDR2 SFDVKD. The chain's CDR3 is CASSANRGGQPQHF. The CDR3 nucleotides read TGTGCCAGCAGTGCCAACAGGGGTGGCCAGCCCCAGCATTTT.

As for this clonotype: One end of the junction varies from germline; a read error may be responsible. The chain recombines TRBV7-9 with TRBJ2-5; D is unresolved. CDR1 and CDR2 from the germline V gene are SEHNR and FQNEAQ (reference sequence). The CDR3 totals 13 residues. The CDR3 bases are TGTGTCAGCAGATCCGGGTGGGAAGAGACCCAGTACTTC. Residues: CVSRSGWEETQYF. Variable domain in full (rest from reference TRBV7-9 and TRBJ2-5): DTGVSQNPRHKITKRGQNVTFRCDPISEHNRLYWYRQTLGQGPEFLTYFQNEAQLEKSRLLSDRFSAERPKGSFSTLEIQRTEQGDSAMYLCVSRSGWEETQYFGPGTRLLVL.

This clonotype was detected once. This chain links TRBV3-1 with TRBJ1-2; the D gene is possibly TRBD1 (5 bases). The CDR3 is made up of 15 amino acids. Trimming removed 3 bases at V and 8 bases at J, with 19 bases between. Germline CDR1 LGHDT, CDR2 YNNKEL (reference sequence). CDR3 region: CASSHLGDSIGGYTF. The CDR3 region has the DNA TGTGCCAGCAGCCATCTGGGTGACAGTATAGGCGGCTACACCTTC.

The V call is TRBV5-5, the J call TRBJ2-5, with 8 bases that match TRBD1. The germline V gene encodes CDR1 SGHKS and CDR2 YYEKEE (reference sequence). The ends lost 7 bases at V and 3 bases at J; junction bases unmatched: 2. This CDR3 has 12 residues. For the CDR3, the DNA is TGTGCCAGCGCGACAGGGGAAGAGACCCAGTACTTC. This encodes CASATGEETQYF.

This clonotype came up many times. The CDR3: CATSRGRNGGNTIYF. The DNA for the CDR3 is TGTGCCACCAGCAGAGGGAGAAATGGTGGAAACACCATATATTTT. The chain links TRBV15 to TRBJ1-3; unclear D gene. CDR3 length: 15 residues. Germline V gene data show CDR1 as LNHNV and CDR2 as YYDKDF (reference sequence). The V end lost 1 base, the J end lost 3 bases, and 10 bases lay between the germline ends.

This clonotype was seen a few times. This may be a read error: a much more frequent sequence differs by one nucleotide. The CDR3 does not close with the conserved phenylalanine or tryptophan, likely indicating a read error. The chain links TRBV15 to TRBJ1-6; D remains unclear. Looked up from germline, CDR1 is LNHNV and CDR2 is YYDKDF (reference sequence). The V and J ends lost 0 bases and 7 bases respectively, with 7 bases between them. The CDR3 is made up of 14 amino acids. In DNA, the CDR3 is TGTGCCACCAGCAGAGATACTGAGAATTCACCCCTCCACCTT. Its translation: CATSRDTENSPLHL.

This clonotype was counted ten times or more. The chain carries TRBV25-1 and TRBJ1-2; D ambiguous. The CDR3 runs to 15 residues. V lost 2 bases and J lost 4, with 14 bases in between. Per germline, CDR1 MGHDK and CDR2 SYGVNS. CDR3 amino acids: CASSEATGVSYGYTF. CDR3 coding DNA: TGTGCCAGCAGTGAAGCCACGGGCGTCAGCTATGGCTACACCTTC.

This clonotype was observed a handful of times. The rearrangement links TRBV20-1 to TRBJ2-5; D is undetermined. This CDR3 has 14 amino acids. Germline CDR1 DFQATT, CDR2 SNEGSKA (reference sequence). V lost 0 bases, J lost 1 base, and 9 bases lay in between. The CDR3 coding sequence is TGCAGTGCTAGAGATATACGGTTCCAAGAGACCCAGTACTTC. The encoded protein is CSARDIRFQETQYF.

At least ten counts were recorded for this clonotype. The chain carries TRBV16 and TRBJ1-2, with 7 positions matching TRBD1. With 2 bases clipped from V and 6 bases from J, the junction kept 3 bases outside the gene matches. CDR1 and CDR2 from the germline V gene are KGHSY and FQNENV. This CDR3 contains 13 residues. This chain's CDR3 is CASSQNRGDGYTF. The CDR3 nucleotides are TGTGCCAGCAGCCAAAACAGGGGTGATGGCTACACCTTC. Combining the CDR3 with reference TRBV16 and TRBJ1-2 gives the whole variable domain GEEVAQTPKHLVRGEGQKAKLYCAPIKGHSYVFWYQQVLKNEFKFLISFQNENVFDETGMPKERFSAKCLPNSPCSLEIQATKLEDSAVYFCASSQNRGDGYTFGSGTRLTVV.

This clonotype was detected only a few times. This sequence joins TRBV20-1 and TRBJ2-5; possible D gene TRBD1, 6 bases. V gave up 4 bases and J gave up 4 bases, with 16 bases separating them. From germline, CDR1 is DFQATT and CDR2 SNEGSKA (reference sequence). The CDR3 spans 14 residues. DNA for the CDR3: TGCAGTGCTACCAGGGACATCGATACAGAGACCCAGTACTTC. Protein product: CSATRDIDTETQYF.

There are a few counts of this clonotype. The junction does not match germline at one end; this may be a read error. This sequence joins TRBV10-2 and TRBJ1-6, with D perhaps TRBD1 (6 bases). CDR3 size: 16 residues. The germline V gene encodes CDR1 WSHSY and CDR2 SAAADI. In DNA, the CDR3 is TGCGCCAGCAGTGAGTCTTGGGGGCTTTATACTTCACCCCTCCACTTT. Its protein product is CASSESWGLYTSPLHF.

This clonotype has at least ten counts. The chain couples TRBV2 to TRBJ1-5; 7 bases agree with TRBD1. With V trimmed by 3 bases and J by 5 bases, 7 bases remained unmatched. CDR1 and CDR2 (germline): SNHLY, FYNNEI. The CDR3 is 15 residues long. The CDR3 nucleotides are TGTGCCAGCAGTGAGGTCAGGGGGAGTGATCAGCCCCAGCATTTT. Its translation: CASSEVRGSDQPQHF.

Only a few counts were recorded for this clonotype. J is TRBJ2-6 and V is TRBV20-1; D tentatively reads TRBD1 or TRBD2 (5 bases each). The germline V gene encodes CDR1 DFQATT and CDR2 SNEGSKA (reference sequence). Trimming left V 1 base short and J 2 bases short, with 9 bases between. There are 15 residues in the CDR3. Here the CDR3 DNA reads TGCAGTGCTAGAGTGGGGGTGGCTGGGGCCAACGTCCTGACTTTC. Protein sequence: CSARVGVAGANVLTF.

This clonotype came up a few times. The genes are TRBV7-9 and TRBJ2-2; 7 bases map to TRBD2. J gave up 6 bases and V 6 bases, and 7 bases lay outside the gene matches. Per the germline V gene, CDR1 is SEHNR and CDR2 is FQNEAQ (reference sequence). CDR3 size: 14 residues. The CDR3 loop reads CASSWEGPSGELFF. Here the CDR3 DNA reads TGTGCCAGCAGTTGGGAGGGCCCTTCCGGGGAGCTGTTTTTT.

V usage is TRBV25-1 and J usage is TRBJ2-2, with D maybe TRBD1 (6 bases). The germline V gene has CDR1 MGHDK and CDR2 SYGVNS. This CDR3 region has 15 residues. Trimming left V 6 bases short and J 7 bases short, with 18 bases between. The CDR3 region has the DNA TGTGCCAGCAGCGTAGAGGGAACCAGGGGCGGGGAGCTGTTTTTT. This translates into CASSVEGTRGGELFF.

This clonotype has just a few counts. The rearrangement links TRBV19 to TRBJ1-2; tentative D call: TRBD1 (6 bases). V was shortened by 11 bases and J by 6 bases, with 16 bases between the two germline ends. CDR1 and CDR2 (germline): LNHDA, SQIVND (reference sequence). This CDR3 spans 12 amino acids. Here the CDR3 reads CAWSTGIHGYTF. CDR3 DNA: TGTGCCTGGAGTACAGGGATCCATGGCTACACCTTC. The full variable domain, rest sourced from reference TRBV19 and TRBJ1-2, is DGGITQSPKYLFRKEGQNVTLSCEQNLNHDAMYWYRQDPGQGLRLIYYSQIVNDFQKGDIAEGYSVSREKKESFPLTVTSAQKNPTAFYLCAWSTGIHGYTFGSGTRLTVV.

In this sample, this clonotype turned up many times. The rearrangement joins TRBV7-6 to TRBJ1-4; 9 bases match TRBD1. The CDR3 runs 15 residues. V was clipped by 4 bases and J by 8 bases; unmatched bases: 8. Germline CDR1 reads SGHVS; CDR2 reads FNYEAQ. CDR3 sequence (DNA): TGTGCCAGCAGCTCGCCTAGAGGGACAGGGGAAAAACTGTTTTTT. Its translation is CASSSPRGTGEKLFF.

The chain carries TRBV19 and TRBJ2-7, with 10 positions matching TRBD1. The CDR3 is 14 residues long. Germline V gene sequence: CDR1 LNHDA, CDR2 SQIVND (reference sequence). J lost 2 bases, V lost 7 bases, and 5 bases had no gene match. The CDR3 here is CASTPGTGAYEQYF. The DNA of the CDR3 is TGTGCCAGTACCCCGGGGACAGGGGCCTACGAGCAGTACTTC.

This chain joins TRBV29-1 and TRBJ1-1; 9 nucleotides match TRBD1. This CDR3 is 13 amino acids long. Germline CDR1 reads SQVTM; CDR2 reads ANQGSEA. V lost 7 bases, J lost 4 bases, and 7 bases stayed unmatched. CDR3 region: CSATGQGSTEAFF. CDR3 bases: TGCAGCGCTACCGGACAGGGGAGCACTGAAGCTTTCTTT.

This clonotype was seen a handful of times. This chain joins TRBV4-2 and TRBJ1-2, with 7 bases aligning to TRBD1. V gave up 2 bases and J gave up 4 bases; unmatched junction bases: 1. The CDR3 has 13 residues. Germline CDR1 LGHNA, CDR2 YNFKEQ. The CDR3 nucleotides are TGTGCCAGCAGCCAACAGGGGGTCTATGGCTACACCTTC. This translates into CASSQQGVYGYTF.

This clonotype was observed a handful of times. J is TRBJ1-2 and V is TRBV7-9; 9 nucleotides agree with TRBD1. This CDR3 is built from 14 residues. J was trimmed by 5 bases and V by 4 bases; bases with no gene match: 5. From germline, CDR1 is SEHNR and CDR2 FQNEAQ (reference sequence). In nucleotides, the CDR3 is TGTGCCAGCAGCTCCCGGGACAGGGCATATGGCTACACCTTC. Protein product: CASSSRDRAYGYTF.

The rearrangement uses TRBV12-3 or TRBV12-4 and TRBJ1-2, with 9 bases identical to TRBD1. The CDR3 has 14 amino acids. The V and J ends lost 3 bases and 8 bases, in that order; junction bases with no gene match: 7. CDR3 protein: CASSFVTGGRGYTF. CDR3 nucleotide sequence: TGTGCCAGCAGTTTCGTGACAGGGGGACGAGGCTACACCTTC.

This clonotype was seen ten or more times. This chain connects TRBV6-4 to TRBJ1-1; no clear D. The ends were cut back, 2 bases at V and 2 bases at J, with 6 bases in the middle. The CDR3 covers 13 residues. CDR1 is MRHNA and CDR2 is SNTAGT in the germline V gene. The CDR3 DNA sequence: TGTGCCAGCAGTGACGAAGAAAACACTGAAGCTTTCTTT. This encodes CASSDEENTEAFF.

Comments on this clonotype: A much larger clone differs by one base, so this may be a read error. The V call is TRBV2, the J call TRBJ2-2; TRBD1 matches 7 bases. The CDR3 is made up of 15 amino acids. V lost 6 bases and J lost 7; bases outside the gene matches: 11. Germline V CDR1 and CDR2: SNHLY, FYNNEI. This CDR3 is CASRTIVNRGGELFF. The CDR3 DNA sequence: TGTGCCAGCAGGACCATTGTGAACAGGGGCGGGGAGCTGTTTTTT.